This note documents a single TCR beta chain sequence. The antigen this receptor binds is unknown. Qualities for individual bases were not recorded, and no much larger clone is one base off. The library was made by 5' RACE. The instrument was an Illumina HiSeq 2500. A second PCR of roughly 6 to 11 cycles was performed with a sample-barcoded 5' primer and a J-beta primer mix. Each TCR beta cDNA molecule received a unique molecular identifier from a template-switch 5' adaptor carrying 12 random nucleotides. At least 3 million CDR3-containing paired-end reads were obtained from each sample. All of the RNA was converted into first-strand cDNA using the Mint cDNA synthesis kit, with a TRBC-specific oligonucleotide serving as the primer. Following uracil-DNA glycosylase treatment, all cDNA underwent a first 18-cycle PCR with the universal primers M1SS and BC2_uni_R. Concerning the study's data processing: Each sample was normalized by randomly selecting 1 million high-quality reads, each carrying a distinct molecular identifier. Instead of being binned into consensus sequences, reads that shared molecular identifiers were thrown out. MiTCR, set to a Q25 quality threshold and the strictest error-elimination algorithm, was used for CDR3 identification, clonotype clustering and error correction. A nonparametric unseen species model with Euler transformation was used to estimate lower-bound total TCR beta diversity. TCRdb reprocessing: public reads trimmed at Q25 with fastp, clones called with MiXCR, in-frame beta chains kept. Records with the same CDR3 protein are collapsed into one entry carrying the most frequent genes and DNA. These V and J calls derive from TCRdb rather than the authors' analysis. For this sample there are roughly 1,100,000 distinct CDR3 sequences; around 27% appear just once. Approximately 0.79% of the sample comes from the top ten.

Systemically healthy Caucasian individuals from Russia, some 38 in total and aged about 6 to 95 years, were included as donors. About 9.8 milliliters of peripheral blood were drawn from each donor into EDTA-treated Vacutainer tubes. Ficoll-Paque density-gradient centrifugation was used to isolate PBMCs, with at least 6.5 million per sample. Total RNA was extracted from PBMCs with Trizol reagent, with at least 5 micrograms obtained per sample. Naive CD45RAhigh/CD27high T cell percentages were measured by flow cytometry on a PBMC aliquot from every donor. This entry comes from a study of blood T cells in healthy people across ages (dated by TCRdb to the mid-2010s). Regarding the complete study: Template switching captured roughly one uniquely barcoded TCR beta cDNA molecule per two T cells in model experiments. Using deep sequencing normalized with unique cDNA molecular identifiers, the study measured how TCR beta repertoire diversity changes with age. Four age groups were formed from the donors: young (average approximately 15 years), middle-aged (approximately 42), aged (about 62) and long-lived (more than 75). Using the same blood draw, the study looked at two additional independent replicas of 1 million unique cDNA reads for two donors, one aged 18 to 30 and the other aged 80 or older.

Overall study results and their limits: Donor CMV infection status was unknown, potentially confounding age-related changes in expanded clonotypes. Compared with the aged group, the long-lived group had more naive CD4+ T cells, fewer expanded clones and increased TCR diversity, a pattern suggesting age selection. A strong correlation was found between observed TCR beta diversity and the percentage of naive T cells measured by flow cytometry. Estimates of total diversity based on one million sequenced T cells were considered lower bounds and underestimates. As age increased, observed TCR beta diversity per million T cells dropped in a roughly linear way, and a significant reduction was already evident by age about 40. Because profiling used bulk unsorted PBMCs, naive and antigen-experienced compartments could not be compared conclusively.

V gives up 3 bases and J gives up 3 bases, and the segment between their germline ends measures 12 bases. The CDR3 numbers 14 residues from cysteine through phenylalanine. Left in the record is the CDR3 DNA by itself, 42 bases read in frame from the first base. CDR1 and CDR2 were assigned from the germline V gene as SGDLS and YYNGEE. This sample also appeared in a second study, on T cells of mothers and their children. As the second paper documents: Nine systemically healthy Caucasian individuals served as donors, namely three mothers together with their six children. cDNA synthesis consumed the entire amount of extracted RNA, loaded at 1.5 ug RNA in each 15 ul reaction. In the second PCR, sample barcodes and 2-4 random nucleotides were introduced via the M1S primer. More than 9 million TCR beta CDR3 reads were obtained from each mother, and some 3.2 million reads were obtained from each child. In both related and unrelated pairs, thymic selection shapes the output of TCR recombination in a similar way, with inherited differences having only a minor effect. Normalized repertoire overlap in related mother-child pairs was always slightly higher than in unrelated mother-child pairs, but the difference was never significant. No persistent microchimeric T cell clones were detected, at a sensitivity of around 100 clones per million clonotypes. To look for features that set related mother-child pairs apart from unrelated individuals, the researchers ran deep NGS to compare the TCR beta repertoires of mothers and children. On average, the children were around 11 +/- 4 years old, while the mothers were around 42 +/- 4 years old. After adapters were ligated using NEBNext reagents, the libraries underwent 100+100 nt paired-end sequencing on an Illumina HiSeq 2000. To avoid cross-contamination, the mother libraries and the child libraries were prepared a month apart and sequenced in separate runs. For each donor, between roughly 500,000 and 2,100,000 distinct TCR beta clonotypes were identified. Naive TCR beta clonotypes were estimated from low-frequency clonotypes matched to each donor's FACS-determined naive share, without sorting.

The rearranged segments are TRBV9 and TRBJ2-5, with the D gene call left open. Sequenced input: blood. The receptor's source is a girl between 2 and 10 years old in good health. For the CDR3, the sequence is CASSAGDGEETQYF. The DNA is as follows: TGTGCCAGCAGCGCTGGAGACGGTGAAGAGACCCAGTACTTC.